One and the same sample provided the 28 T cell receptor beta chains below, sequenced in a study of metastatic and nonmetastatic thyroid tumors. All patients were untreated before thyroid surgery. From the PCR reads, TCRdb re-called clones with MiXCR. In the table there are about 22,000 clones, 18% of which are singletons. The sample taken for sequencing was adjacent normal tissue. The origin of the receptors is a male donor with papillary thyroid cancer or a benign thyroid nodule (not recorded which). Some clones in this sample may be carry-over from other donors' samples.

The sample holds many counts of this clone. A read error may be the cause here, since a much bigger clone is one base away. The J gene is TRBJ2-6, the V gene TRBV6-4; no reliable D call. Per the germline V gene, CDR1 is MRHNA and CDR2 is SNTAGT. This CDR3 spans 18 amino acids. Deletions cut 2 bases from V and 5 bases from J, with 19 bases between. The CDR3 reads CASSDTPMGPVRANVLTF. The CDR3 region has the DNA TGTGCCAGCAGTGACACACCAATGGGCCCTGTAAGGGCCAACGTCCTGACTTTC.

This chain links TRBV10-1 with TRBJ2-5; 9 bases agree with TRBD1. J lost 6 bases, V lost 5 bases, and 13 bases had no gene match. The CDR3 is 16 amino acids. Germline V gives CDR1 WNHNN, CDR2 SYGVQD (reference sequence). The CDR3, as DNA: TGCGCCAGCAGTTCATCGGGACAGGGATCAAAAAAGACCCAGTACTTC. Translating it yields CASSSSGQGSKKTQYF.

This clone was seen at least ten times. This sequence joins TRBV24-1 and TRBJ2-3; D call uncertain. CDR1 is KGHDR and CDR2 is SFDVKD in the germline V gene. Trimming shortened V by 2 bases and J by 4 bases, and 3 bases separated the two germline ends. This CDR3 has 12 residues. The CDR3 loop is CATSDSPDTQYF. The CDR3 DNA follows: TGTGCCACCAGTGATTCCCCAGATACGCAGTATTTT.

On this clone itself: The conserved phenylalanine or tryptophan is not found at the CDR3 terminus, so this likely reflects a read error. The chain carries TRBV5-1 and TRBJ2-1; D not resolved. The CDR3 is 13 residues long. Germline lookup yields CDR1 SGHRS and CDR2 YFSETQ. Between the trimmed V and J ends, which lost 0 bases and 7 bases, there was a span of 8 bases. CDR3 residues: CASSLARQNEQFL. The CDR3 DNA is TGCGCCAGCAGCTTGGCCAGGCAGAATGAGCAGTTCTTA.

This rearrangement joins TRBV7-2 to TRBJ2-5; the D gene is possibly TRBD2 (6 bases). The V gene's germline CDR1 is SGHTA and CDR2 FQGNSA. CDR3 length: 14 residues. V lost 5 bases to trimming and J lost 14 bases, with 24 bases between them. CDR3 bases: TGTGCCAGCAGCACCGGGCCCAGCGGGCGTCCTAATTACTTC. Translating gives CASSTGPSGRPNYF. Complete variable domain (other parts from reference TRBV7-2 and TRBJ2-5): GAGVSQSPSNKVTEKGKDVELRCDPISGHTALYWYRQSLGQGLEFLIYFQGNSAPDKSGLPSDRFSAERTGGSVSTLTIQRTQQEDSAVYLCASSTGPSGRPNYFGPGTRLLVL.

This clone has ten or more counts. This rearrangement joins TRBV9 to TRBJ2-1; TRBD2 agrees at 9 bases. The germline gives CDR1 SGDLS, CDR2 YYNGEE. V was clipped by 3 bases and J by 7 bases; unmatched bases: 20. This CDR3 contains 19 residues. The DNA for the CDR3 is TGTGCCAGCAGCGCTTCTAACAGGGGTGCGACTAGCGGCATGAATGAGCAGTTCTTC. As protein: CASSASNRGATSGMNEQFF.

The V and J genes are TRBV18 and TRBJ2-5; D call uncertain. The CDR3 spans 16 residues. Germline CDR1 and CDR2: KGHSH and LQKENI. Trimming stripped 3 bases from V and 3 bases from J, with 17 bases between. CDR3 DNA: TGTGCCAGCTCACCGGCTACATGGCGTGTAGAAGAGACCCAGTACTTC. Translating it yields CASSPATWRVEETQYF.

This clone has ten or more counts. The chain's CDR3 is CATSDTGRQPQHF. In DNA, the CDR3 is TGTGCCACCAGTGATACAGGGCGCCAGCCCCAGCATTTT. J is TRBJ1-5 and V is TRBV24-1; D is possibly TRBD1 (6 bases). V lost 3 bases, J lost 7 bases, and 9 bases lay in between. This CDR3 has 13 amino acids. Germline V gene lookup returns CDR1 KGHDR and CDR2 SFDVKD.

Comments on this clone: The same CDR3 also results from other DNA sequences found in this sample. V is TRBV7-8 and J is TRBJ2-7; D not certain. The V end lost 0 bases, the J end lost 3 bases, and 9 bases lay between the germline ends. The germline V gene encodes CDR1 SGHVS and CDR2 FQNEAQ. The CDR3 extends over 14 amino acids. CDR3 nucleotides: TGTGCCAGCAGCTTAGCTGGCGGTAGCTACGAGCAGTACGTC. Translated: CASSLAGGSYEQYV.

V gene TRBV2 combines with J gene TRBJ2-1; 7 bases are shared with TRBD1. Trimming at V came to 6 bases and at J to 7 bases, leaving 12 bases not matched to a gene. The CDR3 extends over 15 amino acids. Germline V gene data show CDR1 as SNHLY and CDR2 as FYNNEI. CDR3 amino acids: CASRSGTAMGNEQFF. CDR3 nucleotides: TGTGCCAGCAGGTCCGGGACAGCCATGGGTAATGAGCAGTTCTTC.

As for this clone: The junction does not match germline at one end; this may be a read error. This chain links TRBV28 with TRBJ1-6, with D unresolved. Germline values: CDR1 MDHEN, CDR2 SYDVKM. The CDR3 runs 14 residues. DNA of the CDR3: TGTGCCAGCAGTTTCGGCAGTTATAATTCACCCATCCACTTT. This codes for CASSFGSYNSPIHF. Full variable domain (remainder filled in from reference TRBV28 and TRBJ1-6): DVKVTQSSRYLVKRTGEKVFLECVQDMDHENMFWYRQDPGLGLRLIYFSYDVKMKEKGDIPEGYSVSREKKERFSLILESASTNQTSMYLCASSFGSYNSPIHFGNGTRLTVT.

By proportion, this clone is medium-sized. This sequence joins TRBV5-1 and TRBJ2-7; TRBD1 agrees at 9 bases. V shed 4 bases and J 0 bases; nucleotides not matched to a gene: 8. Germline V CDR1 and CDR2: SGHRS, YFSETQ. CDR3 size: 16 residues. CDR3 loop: CASSALGTGNSYEQYF. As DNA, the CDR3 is TGCGCCAGCAGCGCACTCGGGACAGGGAACTCCTACGAGCAGTACTTC.

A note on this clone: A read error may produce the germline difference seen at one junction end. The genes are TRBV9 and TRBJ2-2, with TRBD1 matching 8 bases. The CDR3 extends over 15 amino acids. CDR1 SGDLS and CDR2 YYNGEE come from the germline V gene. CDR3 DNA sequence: TGTGCCAGCATCCACAGGACAGGGTTTCCCGGGGAGTTGTCTTTT. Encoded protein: CASIHRTGFPGELSF.

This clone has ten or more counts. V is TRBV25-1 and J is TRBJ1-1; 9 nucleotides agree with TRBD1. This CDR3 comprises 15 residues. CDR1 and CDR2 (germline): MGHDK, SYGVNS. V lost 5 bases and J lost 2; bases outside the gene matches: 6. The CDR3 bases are TGTGCCAGCAGTCTATTAACAGGGGGCAACACTGAAGCTTTCTTT. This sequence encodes CASSLLTGGNTEAFF.

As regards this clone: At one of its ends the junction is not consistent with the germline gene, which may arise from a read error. The CDR3 DNA is TGCGCCAGCAAAGGTTGCGACTGCCAAGAGACCCGGTACTTC. Amino acid sequence: CASKGCDCQETRYF. This chain uses TRBV6-9 with TRBJ2-5; unclear D gene. There are 14 residues in the CDR3. Germline-derived CDR1 and CDR2 are MNHGY and SVAAGI.

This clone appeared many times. The CDR3 reads CASSLRGQGQNEQFF. Here the CDR3 DNA reads TGTGCCAGCAGCTTAAGGGGACAGGGCCAGAATGAGCAGTTCTTC. This chain connects TRBV13 to TRBJ2-1; 9 nucleotides align to TRBD1. CDR1 is PRHDT and CDR2 is FYEKMQ in the germline V gene (reference sequence). Losses at the gene ends were 2 bases for V and 7 bases for J; bases not matched to a gene: 6. This CDR3 has 15 amino acids.

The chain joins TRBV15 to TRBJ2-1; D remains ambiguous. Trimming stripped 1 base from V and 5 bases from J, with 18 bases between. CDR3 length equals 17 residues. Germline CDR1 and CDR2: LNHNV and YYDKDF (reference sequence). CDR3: CATSRGSTVGYDNEQFF. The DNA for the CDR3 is TGTGCCACCAGCAGAGGCAGTACAGTGGGGTATGACAATGAGCAGTTCTTC. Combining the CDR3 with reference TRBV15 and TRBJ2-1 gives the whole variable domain DAMVIQNPRYQVTQFGKPVTLSCSQTLNHNVMYWYQQKSSQAPKLLFHYYDKDFNNEADTPDNFQSRRPNTSFCFLDIRSPGLGDTAMYLCATSRGSTVGYDNEQFFGPGTRLTVL.

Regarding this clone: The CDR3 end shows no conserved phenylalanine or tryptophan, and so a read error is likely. CDR3 sequence (DNA): TGTGCCAGGAGTGTGGGGGCAGGGGGTTCACCCCTCCACATT. This gives the protein CARSVGAGGSPLHI. V usage is TRBV2 and J usage is TRBJ1-6; 7 bases are a match to TRBD1. The germline V gene encodes CDR1 SNHLY and CDR2 FYNNEI. The CDR3 covers 14 residues.

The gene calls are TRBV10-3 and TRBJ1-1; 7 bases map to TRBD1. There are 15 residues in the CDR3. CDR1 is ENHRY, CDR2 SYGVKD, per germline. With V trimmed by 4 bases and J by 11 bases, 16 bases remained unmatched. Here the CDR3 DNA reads TGTGCCATCAGTGGGGACAGTTCCTGGGAATTGTGGGCTTTCTTT. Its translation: CAISGDSSWELWAFF.

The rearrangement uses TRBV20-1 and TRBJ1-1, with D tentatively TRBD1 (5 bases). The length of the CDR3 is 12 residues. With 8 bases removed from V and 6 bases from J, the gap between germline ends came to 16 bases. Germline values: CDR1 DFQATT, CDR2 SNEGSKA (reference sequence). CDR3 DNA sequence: TGCAGTACTTTTGACAGTGTCGCTGAAGCTTTCTTT. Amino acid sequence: CSTFDSVAEAFF.

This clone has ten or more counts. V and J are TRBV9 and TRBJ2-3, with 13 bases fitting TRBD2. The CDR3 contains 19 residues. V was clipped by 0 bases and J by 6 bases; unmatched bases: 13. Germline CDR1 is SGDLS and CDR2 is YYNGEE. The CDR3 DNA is TGTGCCAGCAGCGTAGACCCACGGGGACTAGCGGGACGCCGGGATACGCAGTATTTT. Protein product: CASSVDPRGLAGRRDTQYF.

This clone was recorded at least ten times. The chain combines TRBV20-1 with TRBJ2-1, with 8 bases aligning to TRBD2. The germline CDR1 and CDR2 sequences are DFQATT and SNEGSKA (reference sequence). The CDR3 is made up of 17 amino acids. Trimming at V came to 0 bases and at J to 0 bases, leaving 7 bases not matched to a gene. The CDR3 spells CSAREGGSGASYNEQFF. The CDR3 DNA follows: TGCAGTGCTAGAGAGGGCGGTAGCGGGGCCTCCTACAATGAGCAGTTCTTC.

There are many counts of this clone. CDR3 residues: CASSDRRGQGSDGYTF. The CDR3 region has the DNA TGTGCCAGCAGCGACCGGAGAGGACAGGGGAGTGATGGCTACACCTTC. This chain connects TRBV9 to TRBJ1-2; 9 bases match TRBD1. The CDR3 runs to 16 residues. V gave up 3 bases and J gave up 6 bases; unmatched junction bases: 12. Germline CDR1 is SGDLS and CDR2 is YYNGEE. Supplemented by reference TRBV9 and TRBJ1-2, the full variable domain reads DSGVTQTPKHLITATGQRVTLRCSPRSGDLSVYWYQQSLDQGLQFLIQYYNGEERAKGNILERFSAQQFPDLHSELNLSSLELGDSALYFCASSDRRGQGSDGYTFGSGTRLTVV.

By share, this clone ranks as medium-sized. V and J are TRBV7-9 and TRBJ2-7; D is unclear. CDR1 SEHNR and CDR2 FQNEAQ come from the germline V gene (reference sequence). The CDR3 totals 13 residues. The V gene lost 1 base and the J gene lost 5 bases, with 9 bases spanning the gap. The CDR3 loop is CASSLEGFHEQYV. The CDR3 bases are TGTGCCAGCAGCTTAGAAGGGTTCCACGAGCAGTACGTC.

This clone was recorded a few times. CDR3 nucleotide sequence: TGTGCCAGCAGTTACTCTAGCGGGATCAGGAATGAGCAGTTCTTC. The encoded protein is CASSYSSGIRNEQFF. The chain is built from TRBV6-2 or TRBV6-3 and TRBJ2-1; 8 nucleotides align to TRBD2. There are 15 residues in the CDR3. Germline-derived CDR1 and CDR2 are MNHEY and SVGEGT. Trimming at V came to 0 bases and at J to 7 bases, leaving 5 bases not matched to a gene.

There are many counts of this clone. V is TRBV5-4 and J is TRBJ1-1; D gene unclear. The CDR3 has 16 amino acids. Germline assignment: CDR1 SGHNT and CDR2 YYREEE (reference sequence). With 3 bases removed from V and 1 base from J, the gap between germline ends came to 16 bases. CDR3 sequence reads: CASSWEGVAKNTEAFF. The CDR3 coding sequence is TGTGCCAGCAGCTGGGAGGGAGTCGCGAAGAACACTGAAGCTTTCTTT.

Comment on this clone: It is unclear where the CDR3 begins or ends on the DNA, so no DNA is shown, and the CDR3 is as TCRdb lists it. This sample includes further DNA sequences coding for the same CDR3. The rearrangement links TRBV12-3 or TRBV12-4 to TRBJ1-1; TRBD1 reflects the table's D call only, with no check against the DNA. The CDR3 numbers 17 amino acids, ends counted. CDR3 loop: CASGKVGTGSMNTEAFF.

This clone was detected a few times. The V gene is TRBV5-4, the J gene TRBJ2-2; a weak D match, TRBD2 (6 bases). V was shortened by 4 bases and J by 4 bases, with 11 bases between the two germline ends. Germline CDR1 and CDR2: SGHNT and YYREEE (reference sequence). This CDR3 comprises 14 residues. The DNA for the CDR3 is TGTGCCAGCAGCGGGACTGTTAGCACCGGGGAGCTGTTTTTT. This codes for CASSGTVSTGELFF.